This passage covers 30 T cell receptor beta chains from one sample sequenced in a study of shared clonotypes between healthy human individuals. Clones were sequenced by immunoSEQ multiplex PCR, and TCRdb holds only the in-frame ones, with some missing. The data contain fewer than 550,000 clones, nearly 80% of them singletons. Sequencing was performed on PBMCs. Source of these receptors: a middle-aged woman in good health. Some clones in this sample may be carry-over from other donors' samples.

For this clone: Distinct nucleotide sequences in the sample also encode this CDR3. The chain has TRBV11-2 and TRBJ2-3; D unclear. Trimming removed 1 base at V and 3 bases at J, with 5 bases between. Germline lookup yields CDR1 SGHAT and CDR2 FQNNGV. The CDR3 is 13 amino acids. In nucleotides, the CDR3 is TGTGCCAGCAGCTTAGCCGGAACAGATACGCAGTATTTT. Translation gives CASSLAGTDTQYF.

A single count supports this clone. The chain couples TRBV28 to TRBJ1-2, with D unresolved. The CDR3 is made up of 12 amino acids. Deletions cut 6 bases from V and 6 bases from J, with 11 bases between. Germline V gene data show CDR1 as MDHEN and CDR2 as SYDVKM. CDR3 in amino acids: CASRTRVNGYTF. The CDR3 DNA follows: TGTGCCAGCAGAACCCGGGTCAATGGCTACACCTTC.

The chain combines TRBV2 with TRBJ2-1; D is perhaps TRBD1 (6 bases). The CDR3 spans 15 residues. V lost 6 bases, J lost 0 bases, and 12 bases lay in between. Germline lookup yields CDR1 SNHLY and CDR2 FYNNEI. The CDR3 region is CASSQGGLSYNEQFF. In nucleotides, the CDR3 is TGTGCCAGCAGCCAAGGGGGTCTCTCCTACAATGAGCAGTTCTTC.

CDR3 in amino acids: CASSTRQGTIAAEAFF. The CDR3 DNA sequence: TGTGCCAGCAGCACTAGACAGGGGACGATTGCGGCTGAAGCTTTCTTT. V usage is TRBV28 and J usage is TRBJ1-1; 8 nucleotides match TRBD1. The CDR3 extends over 16 amino acids. The V gene end was trimmed by 6 bases and the J gene end by 6 bases; junction bases not matched to a gene: 15. CDR1 and CDR2 from the germline V gene are MDHEN and SYDVKM.

The chain couples TRBV29-1 to TRBJ2-1, with TRBD1 identical over 9 bases. The CDR3 consists of 13 residues. After removal of 7 bases from V and 9 bases from J, the junction contained 10 bases not matched to a gene. Per germline, CDR1 SQVTM and CDR2 ANQGSEA. The CDR3 DNA reads TGCAGCGGCCGGGACAGGGTAGGTGGTGAGCAGTTCTTC. This translates into CSGRDRVGGEQFF.

The gene calls are TRBV5-8 and TRBJ2-7, with 8 bases that match TRBD2. Germline V gene sequence: CDR1 SGHTS, CDR2 YDEGEE. V was clipped by 1 base and J by 0 bases; unmatched bases: 3. The CDR3 contains 15 residues. The CDR3 here is CASSLSGGSSYEQYF. CDR3 sequence (DNA): TGTGCCAGCAGCTTGTCGGGGGGGAGCTCCTACGAGCAGTACTTC.

The rearrangement links TRBV5-1 to TRBJ2-2; D is ambiguous. CDR3 length: 15 amino acids. Trimming left V 1 base short and J 4 bases short, with 11 bases between. Germline V gene sequence: CDR1 SGHRS, CDR2 YFSETQ. CDR3 sequence (DNA): TGCGCCAGCAGCTTGTCCCGATTGGGCACCGGGGAGCTGTTTTTT. It is translated as CASSLSRLGTGELFF.

The chain links TRBV29-1 to TRBJ1-1; D perhaps matches TRBD1 (6 bases). V lost 8 bases to trimming and J lost 4 bases, with 17 bases between them. The CDR3 runs 13 residues. From germline, CDR1 is SQVTM and CDR2 ANQGSEA. The CDR3: CSINWGGATEAFF. CDR3 DNA sequence: TGCAGCATTAACTGGGGGGGGGCCACTGAAGCTTTCTTT.

The chain couples TRBV7-8 to TRBJ2-1, with D perhaps TRBD2 (6 bases). Trimming shortened V by 7 bases and J by 0 bases, and 16 bases separated the two germline ends. From germline, CDR1 is SGHVS and CDR2 FQNEAQ. This CDR3 spans 16 amino acids. CDR3 nucleotides: TGTGCCAGCACCCAAGGGAGGCAGCGCTCCTACAATGAGCAGTTCTTC. Residues: CASTQGRQRSYNEQFF.

The chain recombines TRBV6-4 with TRBJ1-4, with a tentative D call TRBD1 (6 bases). The CDR3 has 14 residues. V lost 4 bases, J lost 0 bases, and 6 bases lay in between. Germline values: CDR1 MRHNA, CDR2 SNTAGT. CDR3 sequence: CASSGQATNEKLFF. The CDR3 bases are TGTGCCAGCAGTGGACAGGCAACTAATGAAAAACTGTTTTTT.

This clone was counted a few times. This sequence joins TRBV2 and TRBJ2-5; D ambiguous. The J call may be in error: the DNA end matches TRBJ2-7 better. CDR1 is SNHLY, CDR2 FYNNEI, per germline. The CDR3 covers 14 residues. The CDR3 bases are TGTGCCAGCAGTGAGGGCAGCTACTCCTACGAGCAGTACTTC. It specifies CASSEGSYSYEQYF.

The V and J genes are TRBV7-2 and TRBJ2-7; D is uncertain. Between the trimmed V and J ends, which lost 1 base and 0 bases, there was a span of 16 bases. From germline, CDR1 is SGHTA and CDR2 FQGNSA. The CDR3 length is 17 residues. CDR3 amino acids: CASSLVHVEHRSYEQYF. The CDR3 region has the DNA TGTGCCAGCAGCTTAGTTCATGTGGAACATCGCTCCTACGAGCAGTACTTC.

The chain couples TRBV7-3 to TRBJ2-5; 7 bases align to TRBD2. The V gene end was trimmed by 6 bases and the J gene end by 6 bases; junction bases not matched to a gene: 10. Germline values: CDR1 SGHTA, CDR2 FQGTGA. This CDR3 is 14 amino acids long. In DNA form, the CDR3 reads TGTGCCAGCAGTCCAACGGGGGGAGCACAGACCCAGTACTTC. This codes for CASSPTGGAQTQYF.

The chain has TRBV5-4 and TRBJ2-5; 7 bases agree with TRBD1. This CDR3 has 16 amino acids. The germline V gene has CDR1 SGHNT and CDR2 YYREEE (reference sequence). V dropped 5 bases and J dropped 1; count of bases not matched to a gene: 11. Here the CDR3 reads CASRYSIRDSQETQYF. CDR3 in DNA: TGTGCCAGCAGATACTCTATTCGGGACAGCCAAGAGACCCAGTACTTC.

The chain uses TRBV5-1 and TRBJ2-1; TRBD2 matches at 7 bases. The length of the CDR3 is 15 residues. The J segment lost 5 bases and the V segment lost 3 bases, leaving 8 bases of the junction unmatched. Germline V CDR1 and CDR2: SGHRS, YFSETQ. The CDR3 DNA reads TGCGCCAGCAGCTCACAACCCAGCGGGGACAATGAGCAGTTCTTC. Encoded protein: CASSSQPSGDNEQFF.

This rearrangement joins TRBV27 to TRBJ2-1, with a weak D call TRBD2 (6 bases). The V gene lost 6 bases and the J gene lost 3 bases, with 15 bases spanning the gap. The CDR3 totals 15 residues. The germline gives CDR1 MNHEY, CDR2 SMNVEV (reference sequence). CDR3 in amino acids: CASRTWGESYNEQFF. The CDR3 region has the DNA TGTGCCAGCAGAACCTGGGGGGAAAGCTACAATGAGCAGTTCTTC.

The chain recombines TRBV27 with TRBJ2-6; TRBD1 is a possible D gene (6 bases). V shed 2 bases and J shed 2 bases, with 10 bases lying between them. This CDR3 has 16 residues. The V gene's germline CDR1 is MNHEY and CDR2 SMNVEV (reference sequence). CDR3 sequence: CASSLIPGAGANVLTF. CDR3 nucleotide sequence: TGTGCCAGCAGTTTAATTCCAGGGGCTGGGGCCAACGTCCTGACTTTC.

This clone came up many times. The rearrangement uses TRBV9 and TRBJ2-2, with a tentative D call TRBD2 (6 bases). With 4 bases removed from V and 4 bases from J, the gap between germline ends came to 14 bases. Germline V lookup: CDR1 SGDLS, CDR2 YYNGEE. The length of the CDR3 is 15 residues. CDR3 sequence reads: CASSPYLGGTGELFF. CDR3 coding DNA: TGTGCCAGCAGCCCCTACCTGGGGGGCACCGGGGAGCTGTTTTTT.

This rearrangement joins TRBV4-1 to TRBJ2-5; D unresolved. The J call may be mistaken, given a closer DNA end match to TRBJ2-7. The CDR3 sequence is 18 residues long. Looked up from germline, CDR1 is MGHRA and CDR2 is YSYEKL. In nucleotides, the CDR3 is TGCGCCAGCAGCCAAGATGGGCCCAGAGGAAGTGCCCCCTACGAGCAGTACTTC. As protein: CASSQDGPRGSAPYEQYF.

J is TRBJ2-2 and V is TRBV27; maybe TRBD2 (6 bases). CDR1 MNHEY and CDR2 SMNVEV come from the germline V gene (reference sequence). Trimming removed 5 bases at V and 6 bases at J, with 13 bases between. The CDR3 consists of 14 residues. The CDR3 is CASSGGASSGELFF. The CDR3 DNA is TGTGCCAGCAGTGGAGGGGCTAGTTCCGGGGAGCTGTTTTTT.

The chain employs TRBV15 and TRBJ2-3, with 8 bases lining up with TRBD2. The CDR3 contains 16 residues. CDR1 and CDR2 from the germline V gene are LNHNV and YYDKDF (reference sequence). V lost 4 bases and J lost 1; bases outside the gene matches: 7. The CDR3: CATSTGLAVGTDTQYF. CDR3 coding DNA: TGTGCCACCAGCACAGGACTAGCAGTGGGCACAGATACGCAGTATTTT.

This chain uses TRBV5-1 with TRBJ2-5, with D possibly being TRBD1 (7 bases). The germline V gene encodes CDR1 SGHRS and CDR2 YFSETQ. CDR3 length equals 14 residues. Trimming shortened V by 4 bases and J by 2 bases, and 12 bases separated the two germline ends. In DNA form, the CDR3 reads TGCGCCAGCAGCCGCGGGACAGAACAAGAGACCCAGTACTTC. This translates into CASSRGTEQETQYF.

The J gene is TRBJ1-6, the V gene TRBV30; possibly TRBD1 for D (6 bases). The V end was cut by 0 bases, the J end by 7 bases, with 13 bases between. In germline, CDR1 is GTSNPN, CDR2 SVGIG (reference sequence). The CDR3 runs to 15 residues. CDR3 amino acids: CAWSVGQGKNSPLHF. Written as DNA, the CDR3 is TGTGCCTGGAGTGTAGGCCAGGGGAAAAATTCACCCCTCCACTTT.

The chain recombines TRBV7-2 with TRBJ2-3; the match to TRBD2 covers 7 bases. The V gene end was trimmed by 3 bases and the J gene end by 7 bases; junction bases not matched to a gene: 10. CDR3 size: 15 residues. Germline values: CDR1 SGHTA, CDR2 FQGNSA. The CDR3 spells CASSFTGEGPYTQYF. The CDR3 DNA reads as TGTGCCAGCAGCTTCACGGGGGAGGGCCCTTATACGCAGTATTTT.

About this clone itself: This sequence may be a read error, since a much larger clone differs from it by one base. The chain uses TRBV5-1 and TRBJ1-1, with 8 bases identical to TRBD1. Germline values: CDR1 SGHRS, CDR2 YFSETQ. This CDR3 contains 17 residues. The CDR3 coding sequence is TGCACCAGCAGCCCCGGGACAGGAGGTCGGTCGAACACTGAAGCTTTCTTT. Encoded protein: CTSSPGTGGRSNTEAFF.

The rearrangement uses TRBV4-1 and TRBJ1-5; D remains ambiguous. Trimming stripped 3 bases from V and 3 bases from J, with 9 bases between. CDR3 length equals 14 residues. Germline loops: CDR1 MGHRA, CDR2 YSYEKL. The CDR3 DNA sequence: TGCGCCAGCAGCCACCCCCCGAACAATCAGCCCCAGCATTTT. This sequence encodes CASSHPPNNQPQHF.

This clone has only a few counts. This chain uses TRBV5-8 with TRBJ2-4; 7 bases line up with TRBD2. J gave up 8 bases and V 3 bases, and 11 bases lay outside the gene matches. This CDR3 contains 15 residues. Germline CDR1 and CDR2: SGHTS and YDEGEE. The CDR3 region is CASSSPEREGYIQYF. CDR3 bases: TGTGCCAGCAGCTCACCAGAGCGGGAAGGATACATTCAGTACTTC. Full variable domain (rest looked up from reference TRBV5-8 and TRBJ2-4): EAGVTQSPTHLIKTRGQQATLRCSPISGHTSVYWYQQALGLGLQFLLWYDEGEERNRGNFPPRFSGRQFPNYSSELNVNALELEDSALYLCASSSPEREGYIQYFGAGTRLSVL.

This rearrangement joins TRBV19 to TRBJ2-1; a weak D match, TRBD2 (5 bases). Trimming removed 5 bases from V and 9 bases from J, with 14 bases in between. The CDR3 sequence is 13 residues long. Germline CDR1 is LNHDA and CDR2 is SQIVND (reference sequence). CDR3: CASSPTSLGEQFF. Written as DNA, the CDR3 is TGTGCCAGTAGTCCTACTAGTCTGGGTGAGCAGTTCTTC.

This clone was seen a handful of times. This same CDR3 is encoded by further DNA sequences in the sample. The chain joins TRBV19 to TRBJ2-5, with TRBD2 matching over 8 bases. Germline-derived CDR1 and CDR2 are LNHDA and SQIVND (reference sequence). V was pared by 6 bases and J by 1 base, with 7 bases of the junction left unmatched. The length of the CDR3 is 15 residues. CDR3 sequence reads: CASSPGTRPQETQYF. CDR3 DNA sequence: TGTGCCAGTAGCCCCGGGACTAGGCCCCAAGAGACCCAGTACTTC.

This clone was picked up a small number of times. The rearrangement links TRBV10-3 to TRBJ2-1, with 12 positions matching TRBD2. J was trimmed by 10 bases and V by 10 bases; bases with no gene match: 8. This CDR3 has 13 residues. Germline CDR1 and CDR2: ENHRY and SYGVKD. The CDR3: CATASGRAWEQFF. CDR3 sequence (DNA): TGTGCCACCGCTAGCGGGAGGGCCTGGGAGCAGTTCTTC.